The present entry profiles one T cell receptor beta chain with its context. The protocol was immunoSEQ multiplex PCR, while the TCRdb copy is restricted to in-frame clones and leaves out a portion. Of around 45,000 clones listed, around 70% are singletons. This entry belongs to a study of control samples from healthy donors and cancer patients. This CDR3 has 15 residues. Germline V gene data show CDR1 as SGHNT and CDR2 as YYREEE (reference sequence). V shed 4 bases and J shed 7 bases, with 20 bases lying between them. The V gene is TRBV5-4, the J gene TRBJ1-2; D might be TRBD1 (6 bases). The sequencing input was formalin-fixed, paraffin-embedded tissue. This TCR came from a male donor with melanoma. The CDR3 sequence: CASSNNLGGGGGYTF. The DNA for the CDR3 is TGTGCCAGCAGCAATAACCTAGGGGGTGGCGGTGGCTACACCTTC.